This TCR beta chain originates from a study of blood T cell repertoires in COVID-19. In the study overall: From the United States, Italy and Spain came samples of acute and convalescent COVID-19. The cDNA or gDNA used as material had been derived from T cells, B-cell-depleted T cells, or PBMCs.

CDR1 is MNHNY and CDR2 is SVGAGI in the germline V gene (reference sequence). This CDR3 is 16 amino acids long. Trimming took off 2 bases at V and 2 bases at J, with 13 bases between the two ends. Authors' methods: Counts of nucleated cells, estimated from reference gene primer amplification, were obtained. The assay was immunoSEQ multiplex PCR, and TCRdb's table has in-frame clones only and misses some. Clone size and the V and J calls come from that table; the DNA yielded D and trimming. The sample yields 50,000 to 55,000 clones, 70% to 90% seen once. The receptor comes from a man between 65 and 85 years old with acute or convalescent COVID-19. Sequencing was performed on peripheral blood. The chain recombines TRBV6-6 with TRBJ1-3, with TRBD1 as a possible D gene (5 bases). The CDR3 spells CASSYNTGQAGNTIYF. CDR3 bases: TGTGCCAGCAGTTACAATACAGGACAAGCTGGAAACACCATATATTTT.